The entry below gives a single TCR beta chain sequence along with its context. This clonotype came up many times. The antigen it binds to is not known. Base qualities were left out, and no much larger clone turns up one base away. This entry comes from a study of regulatory T cells in long-lasting Graves disease (dated by TCRdb to the early 2020s). Study-wide context: In the newly diagnosed Graves' disease group, patients had been taking antithyroid drugs for less than 3 months. Patients with persistent Graves' disease were compared with patients with newly diagnosed Graves' disease using TCR sequencing and RNA sequencing of peripheral blood. The study was registered as a clinical trial and conducted in China. A total of 35 or so samples were covered by TCR sequencing, comprising approximately 13 persistent and roughly 20 newly diagnosed Graves' disease patients. Overall study results and their limits: Because the primary lesion, thyroid tissue, could not be accessed, the study looked at peripheral blood alone. More public clonotypes were shared among persistent patients (roughly 2,700) than among newly diagnosed patients (more than 900). Only the TCR beta chain was sequenced and analyzed. The authors acknowledged the small sample size as a limitation that may reduce accuracy. Persistent disease showed preferential use of TRBV28, TRBJ1-2 and TRBJ2-5, whereas newly diagnosed disease favored TRBV20-1 and TRBJ2-1. Persistent Graves' disease patients showed lower TCR Shannon entropy and fewer highly expanded clones than newly diagnosed patients, suggesting clonal expansion.

Spanning cysteine to phenylalanine, the CDR3 consists of 15 amino acids. Only the CDR3 DNA is retained, 45 bases long and in frame from the first base. Looking up the germline V gene (reference sequence) yields CDR1 SEHNR and CDR2 FQNEAQ. The germline ends are 15 bases apart after V is trimmed by 7 bases and J by 0 bases. This specimen's time point label, interpreted: newly diagnosed GD, antithyroid drugs for less than 3 months. For both TCR sequencing and RNA sequencing, RNA was extracted from PBMCs using TRIzol. Graves' disease was diagnosed according to American Thyroid Association guidelines. Patients were recruited from an endocrinology department in Xi'an, China. Each patient gave 7.5 to 10 milliliters of peripheral blood, collected in an EDTA anticoagulant tube. Ficoll Paque Plus density gradient separation was used to isolate PBMCs, and no additional T cell sorting was done. An Agilent 2100 Bioanalyzer and agarose gel were used to check RNA quality, and a NanoDrop 2000 was used to measure RNA concentration.

The receptor library was made with multiplex PCR. Sequencing was carried out with an Illumina HiSeq 4000. TCR beta libraries were built with iRepertoire HTBI primers and Arm-PCR amplification of CDR3 regions. Before sequencing, the PCR products underwent gel purification. Concerning the study's data processing: Gene usage analysis of CDR3 amino acid clonotypes used the roughly 60 TRBV and 14 TRBJ segments found across samples. COPE and FqMerger were used to merge the filtered high-quality paired reads into contigs. BLAST was used to align contigs to the IMGT TRBV, TRBD and TRBJ reference genes, and CDR3 was defined following IMGT. Highly expanded clones were defined as clonotypes with a frequency above 0.1%. Repertoire diversity was measured by Shannon entropy, and V-J evenness by the Gini coefficient. Public clonotypes were defined as clonotypes shared by more than one individual. TCRdb itself trimmed the public reads at Q25 with fastp, ran MiXCR and retained productive beta chains. Identical CDR3 proteins give one entry, which carries the most common genes and DNA. Clone size and V and J calls follow TCRdb, not the original study. Present in this sample are approximately 230,000 distinct CDR3 sequences, 15% to 20% of which were seen just once. Of the sample, around 20% is held by the ten largest clones.

The material was peripheral blood mononuclear cells (PBMCs), obtained at new diagnosis, from a patient treated with antithyroid drugs. The chain is encoded by TRBV7-9 joined to TRBJ1-2; a confident D gene designation cannot be given. The source is a female donor with Graves disease. The nucleotide sequence is given as TGTGCCAGCACCCCACCTGGCGCAGCTAACTATGGCTACACCTTC. Translated, this gives CASTPPGAANYGYTF.